This is a list of T cell receptor beta chains from one sample in a study of shared clonotypes between healthy human individuals. Data came from immunoSEQ multiplex PCR; TCRdb stores just in-frame clones and leaves some out. This table holds just over 2,000,000 clones, less than 95% found once. Specimen: naive CD8+ T cells sorted from blood. These receptors were taken from a man between 18 and 29 years old in good health. Both conserved end residues are part of each CDR3. A D gene is named only where the DNA matches it firmly. Clone size is shown for a subset of rows, as once, few, many or a class of expanded clone.

d_gene	abundance	v_gene	j_gene	CDR3nt	CDR3aa
TRBD1	NA	TRBV5-4	TRBJ1-1	TGTGCCAGCAGCCCGGGGACAGGAGGGGACTCTGAAGCTTTCTTT	CASSPGTGGDSEAFF
NA	NA	TRBV7-9	TRBJ1-1	TGTGCCAGCAGCTTAGGTTCGACGGTGCCCGAAGCTTTCTTT	CASSLGSTVPEAFF
NA	few	TRBV27	TRBJ1-6	TGTGCCAGCAGTTTACTCGGAGATAATTCACCCCTCCACTTT	CASSLLGDNSPLHF
NA	NA	TRBV2	TRBJ1-1	TGTGCCAGCAGCCTGAGCAGGGAGGTGAACACTGAAGCTTTCTTT	CASSLSREVNTEAFF
NA	once	TRBV7-9	TRBJ1-1	TGTGCCAGCAGCTTGGCTGAAGCTTTCTTT	CASSLAEAFF
TRBD2	once	TRBV28	TRBJ2-2	TGTGCCAGCAGTCGAATGGGGCTAGCGGTGAACACCGGGGAGCTGTTTTTT	CASSRMGLAVNTGELFF
TRBD1	NA	TRBV6-5	TRBJ1-3	TGTGCCAGCAGTTCCGGGACAGGGCCCTCCCGGAGCACCATATATTTT	CASSSGTGPSRSTIYF
NA	NA	TRBV21-1	TRBJ2-1	TGTGCCAGCACGAGGGACTCCTACAATGAGCAGTTCTTC	CASTRDSYNEQFF
TRBD1	NA	TRBV7-7	TRBJ2-7	TGTGCTAGCAGACAAAGGGACAGGGCCCACGAGCAGTACTTC	CASRQRDRAHEQYF
NA	NA	TRBV19	TRBJ1-2	TGTGCCACCCTGGGGGCAGATGGGACGTATAACTATGGCTACACCTTC	CATLGADGTYNYGYTF
TRBD1	NA	TRBV5-1	TRBJ2-7	TGCGCCAGCAGCCTGACAGGGGGCGAGATTACCTACGAGCAGTACTTC	CASSLTGGEITYEQYF
TRBD2	once	TRBV11-2	TRBJ2-7	TGTGCCAGCAGCTTAGATCACCGGGGAGCGGGAGGCCTCGGCGAGCAGTACTTC	CASSLDHRGAGGLGEQYF
NA	NA	TRBV7-9	TRBJ1-1	TGTGCCAGCAGCTTAACCGCGAACACTGAAGCTTTCTTT	CASSLTANTEAFF
NA	once	TRBV10-3	TRBJ2-1	TGTGCCATCAGTGAGCCCGACAGACCCCCGGGCAATGAGCAGTTCTTC	CAISEPDRPPGNEQFF
NA	NA	TRBV28	TRBJ1-1	TGTGCCAGCAGTTTAGGCGGTAACACTGAAGCTTTCTTT	CASSLGGNTEAFF
TRBD1	NA	TRBV27	TRBJ1-1	TGTGCCAGCAGTTTCCTTCTCCCTTACAGGGGTACTGAAGCTTTCTTT	CASSFLLPYRGTEAFF
NA	NA	TRBV9	TRBJ2-7	TGTGCCAGCAGCGTGGACTGGGGATACGAGCAGTACTTC	CASSVDWGYEQYF
TRBD1	NA	TRBV2	TRBJ2-7	TGTGCCAGCACCTCCGGAGACAGGGGCTACGAGCAGTACTTC	CASTSGDRGYEQYF
NA	NA	TRBV6-1	TRBJ1-5	TGTGCCAGCAGTGAAGCACAGGCCAGCAATCAGCCCCAGCATTTT	CASSEAQASNQPQHF
NA	NA	TRBV5-6	TRBJ2-5	TGTGCCAGCAGCCCCCCGTCTGGGGCAGAGACCCAGTACTTC	CASSPPSGAETQYF
NA	NA	TRBV7-2	TRBJ1-1	TGTGCCAGCAGCCCGGGTTACACTGAAGCTTTCTTT	CASSPGYTEAFF
NA	NA	TRBV2	TRBJ2-7	TGTGCCAGCAGTGAATTGGGGACGTACTACGAGCAGTACTTC	CASSELGTYYEQYF
NA	NA	TRBV6-5	TRBJ1-4	TGTGCCAGCAGTTACGGGCCGCAGGTTGAAAAACTGTTTTTT	CASSYGPQVEKLFF
NA	NA	TRBV30	TRBJ1-2	TGTGCCTGGACCCTCTACAGCCGCGGCTACACCTTC	CAWTLYSRGYTF
NA	NA	TRBV9	TRBJ2-5	TGTGCCAGCAGCGCCGGGACCAGCAACCAAGAGACCCAGTACTTC	CASSAGTSNQETQYF
NA	once	TRBV6-4	TRBJ1-5	TGTGCCAGCAGTGACCGGGGGCAAAGCAATCAGCCCCAGCATTTT	CASSDRGQSNQPQHF
NA	few	TRBV4-1	TRBJ1-2	TGCGCCAGCAGCCAAGATCTGGAGGACTATGGCTACACCTTC	CASSQDLEDYGYTF
TRBD1	NA	TRBV7-6	TRBJ2-1	TGTGCCAGCAGCTCCGGGACAGGGACCTACAATGAGCAGTTCTTC	CASSSGTGTYNEQFF
NA	NA	TRBV29-1	TRBJ1-1	TGCAGCGTTGATAGGGCGAACACTGAAGCTTTCTTT	CSVDRANTEAFF
TRBD2	NA	TRBV27	TRBJ2-7	TGTGCCAGCAGTTTCCTTTCGGGCGGGAGCTATGAGCAGTACTTC	CASSFLSGGSYEQYF
NA	NA	TRBV4-3	TRBJ2-3	TGCGCCAGCAGCCAAGAGCGGACCCCGGGCTGGACAGATACGCAGTATTTT	CASSQERTPGWTDTQYF
NA	NA	TRBV4-1	TRBJ2-7	TGCGCCAGCAGCCAAGACGGGGGGACAGGCCCCTACGAGCAGTACTTC	CASSQDGGTGPYEQYF
NA	NA	TRBV10-2	TRBJ2-5	TGCGCCAGCAGTGATATCGACTACCCGTGGACCCAGTACTTC	CASSDIDYPWTQYF
TRBD1	NA	TRBV5-3	TRBJ2-7	TGTGCCAGAAGATTCGACCGGGACAGCTCCTACGAGCAGTACTTC	CARRFDRDSSYEQYF
TRBD1	NA	TRBV29-1	TRBJ2-1	TGCAGCGTGAAGGACAGGCCCTCCTACAATGAGCAGTTCTTC	CSVKDRPSYNEQFF